Below are 30 T cell receptor beta chains sequenced from a single sample in a study of blood T cell repertoires in COVID-19 (dated by TCRdb to 2020 to 2022). The library was built by means of the immunoSEQ multiplex PCR assay. TCRdb's version of the immuneACCESS table is confined to in-frame rearrangements and falls short of the full clone set. An unresolved V gene accounts for under half of the shortfall where checked; the remainder is of unknown origin. In all, the sample holds approximately 110,000 clones, and around 88% of those were seen once. The top ten clones comprise 0.88% of the sample. Sequences were obtained from peripheral blood. The source of these receptors is a woman aged 45 to 65 with active or convalescent COVID-19.

The chain has TRBV11-2 and TRBJ1-2; TRBD1 matches at 7 bases. Unmatched junction bases numbered 4, after V lost 5 bases and J lost 1 base. Germline V gene data show CDR1 as SGHAT and CDR2 as FQNNGV. This CDR3 region has 14 residues. DNA for the CDR3: TGTGCCAGCAGCCCGACAGGGTTTAACTATGGCTACACCTTC. Translation: CASSPTGFNYGYTF.

This chain connects TRBV15 to TRBJ1-6; D gene unclear. The V end lost 3 bases, the J end lost 6 bases, and 9 bases lay between the germline ends. CDR3 length: 14 residues. Germline V gives CDR1 LNHNV, CDR2 YYDKDF (reference sequence). The CDR3 nucleotides are TGTGCCACCAGCAGGGGCATCTTTAATTCACCCCTCCACTTT. Protein: CATSRGIFNSPLHF.

In nucleotides, the CDR3 is TGCAGTGCTAGTTTTGGCGGGAGGACCTACGAGCAGTACTTC. This sequence encodes CSASFGGRTYEQYF. The V and J genes are TRBV20-1 and TRBJ2-7; 8 bases fit TRBD2. The CDR3 is made up of 14 amino acids. Trimming cost V 3 bases and J 2 bases; bases outside gene matches: 6. Germline CDR1 reads DFQATT; CDR2 reads SNEGSKA (reference sequence).

The chain is built from TRBV7-8 and TRBJ1-1; D is possibly TRBD1 (6 bases). Trimming took off 5 bases at V and 3 bases at J, with 10 bases between the two ends. Germline V CDR1 and CDR2: SGHVS, FQNEAQ. The CDR3 runs to 13 residues. CDR3 nucleotides: TGTGCCAGCAGCCCAACAGGGTACACTGAAGCTTTCTTT. Protein product: CASSPTGYTEAFF.

The chain carries TRBV7-2 and TRBJ2-7; 7 nucleotides line up with TRBD1. CDR1 SGHTA and CDR2 FQGNSA come from the germline V gene. The V gene end was trimmed by 1 base and the J gene end by 6 bases; junction bases not matched to a gene: 3. The CDR3 has 13 amino acids. CDR3 protein: CASSLGQGGEQYF. CDR3 DNA: TGTGCCAGCAGCTTAGGACAGGGTGGCGAGCAGTACTTC.

The J gene is TRBJ1-5, the V gene TRBV6-2 or TRBV6-3, with TRBD1 as a possible D gene (6 bases). The CDR3 totals 16 residues. The germline V and J ends were trimmed by 0 bases and 6 bases, with 15 bases remaining between them. Germline CDR1 reads MNHEY; CDR2 reads SVGEGT. The CDR3 protein is CASSYSRGALGQPQHF. The CDR3 bases are TGTGCCAGCAGTTACTCCAGGGGCGCGTTGGGTCAGCCCCAGCATTTT.

V is TRBV5-1 and J is TRBJ2-7; TRBD2 matches at 10 bases. The germline V gene has CDR1 SGHRS and CDR2 YFSETQ. The V gene end was trimmed by 5 bases and the J gene end by 0 bases; junction bases not matched to a gene: 8. The CDR3 length is 16 residues. The CDR3 loop reads CASRASGSVSSYEQYF. CDR3 in DNA: TGCGCCAGCAGGGCTAGCGGGAGTGTATCCTCCTACGAGCAGTACTTC.

The rearrangement links TRBV20-1 to TRBJ1-2, with D unresolved. Germline V CDR1 and CDR2: DFQATT, SNEGSKA (reference sequence). V was shortened by 3 bases and J by 4 bases, with 15 bases between the two germline ends. This CDR3 region has 14 residues. This chain's CDR3 is CSASERQEGYGYTF. Written as DNA, the CDR3 is TGCAGTGCTAGTGAACGGCAGGAAGGCTATGGCTACACCTTC.

The gene calls are TRBV18 and TRBJ2-5; tentative D call: TRBD2 (6 bases). The germline gives CDR1 KGHSH, CDR2 LQKENI. V was clipped by 2 bases and J by 4 bases, with 11 bases between them. CDR3 size: 14 residues. The CDR3 bases are TGTGCCAGCTCACCAGTCCAGGGAGGAGAGACCCAGTACTTC. It translates to CASSPVQGGETQYF.

The V and J genes are TRBV18 and TRBJ1-1, with 9 nucleotides matching TRBD1. Unmatched junction bases numbered 7, after V lost 5 bases and J lost 0 bases. Germline CDR1 is KGHSH and CDR2 is LQKENI. CDR3 size: 16 residues. CDR3 sequence (DNA): TGTGCCAGCTCATCAGGGACAGGGTCATTGAACACTGAAGCTTTCTTT. Translating gives CASSSGTGSLNTEAFF.

The V call is TRBV2, the J call TRBJ1-2, with D maybe TRBD1 (6 bases). This CDR3 is built from 18 residues. Trimming cost V 1 base and J 0 bases, with 18 bases left between them. Germline values: CDR1 SNHLY, CDR2 FYNNEI. Here the CDR3 DNA reads TGTGCCAGCAGTGAAGTCCCCGGACAGCAAGCAACTAACTATGGCTACACCTTC. It yields the protein CASSEVPGQQATNYGYTF.

CDR3 DNA sequence: TGTGCCAGCAGCGTAGAGGCAGGGGGCCTAAACACCATATATTTT. Translating it yields CASSVEAGGLNTIYF. The chain carries TRBV9 and TRBJ1-3, with 8 bases lining up with TRBD1. Germline V lookup: CDR1 SGDLS, CDR2 YYNGEE. V shed 0 bases and J 6 bases; nucleotides not matched to a gene: 5. This CDR3 has 15 amino acids. Using reference TRBV9 and TRBJ1-3 for the parts outside the CDR3, the full variable domain is DSGVTQTPKHLITATGQRVTLRCSPRSGDLSVYWYQQSLDQGLQFLIQYYNGEERAKGNILERFSAQQFPDLHSELNLSSLELGDSALYFCASSVEAGGLNTIYFGEGSWLTVV.

J is TRBJ1-1 and V is TRBV24-1; TRBD1 is a possible D gene (5 bases). V shed 8 bases and J shed 3 bases, with 24 bases lying between them. From germline, CDR1 is KGHDR and CDR2 SFDVKD. CDR3 size: 17 residues. CDR3 DNA sequence: TGTGCCACCATAAGGGAGGGGAGTTCGGTGGGTTACACTGAAGCTTTCTTT. This translates into CATIREGSSVGYTEAFF.

The CDR3 DNA reads as TGTGCCAGTAGCCCCTACAGCTCTGGAAACACCATATATTTT. It codes for CASSPYSSGNTIYF. This chain connects TRBV19 to TRBJ1-3; D remains ambiguous. V lost 6 bases, J lost 0 bases, and 9 bases lay in between. Germline V lookup: CDR1 LNHDA, CDR2 SQIVND (reference sequence). This CDR3 comprises 14 residues.

The chain carries TRBV5-6 and TRBJ2-2, with D possibly TRBD2 on 6 matching bases. V dropped 3 bases and J dropped 4 bases, with 13 bases sitting between them. CDR3 length: 15 residues. The germline CDR1 and CDR2 sequences are SGHDT and YYEEEE. The CDR3, as DNA: TGTGCCAGCAGCTCCTCCGGGACTGCCACCGGGGAGCTGTTTTTT. This gives the protein CASSSSGTATGELFF.

This clone was detected once. The chain carries TRBV6-5 and TRBJ1-5; the D is unclear. Per germline, CDR1 MNHEY and CDR2 SVGAGI. The CDR3 length is 13 residues. With 5 bases removed from V and 1 base from J, the gap between germline ends came to 6 bases. CDR3: CASSLGSNQPQHF. DNA of the CDR3: TGTGCCAGCAGTCTAGGAAGCAATCAGCCCCAGCATTTT.

The chain combines TRBV20-1 with TRBJ2-7; no firm D call. CDR1 is DFQATT, CDR2 SNEGSKA, per germline (reference sequence). V was cut by 5 bases and J by 9 bases, with 14 bases left in between. The CDR3 extends over 11 amino acids. This CDR3 is CSALVVRGQYF. CDR3 DNA sequence: TGCAGTGCTCTAGTCGTCCGAGGGCAGTACTTC.

The CDR3 here is CASSLVGNRVQPQHF. The CDR3 coding sequence is TGTGCCAGCAGTTTAGTGGGAAACAGGGTCCAGCCCCAGCATTTT. The chain combines TRBV27 with TRBJ1-5, with a possible D match to TRBD1 (6 bases). The germline V gene encodes CDR1 MNHEY and CDR2 SMNVEV (reference sequence). Trimming cost V 2 bases and J 7 bases, with 15 bases left between them. The CDR3 extends over 15 amino acids.

The CDR3 DNA reads TGTGCAAGTCTCCGCACTAGCGGGAGGGCCTCAGGGGAGCTGTTTTTT. Amino acid sequence: CASLRTSGRASGELFF. The V and J genes are TRBV12-2 and TRBJ2-2; the table calls TRBD2, which could not be checked here. TRBV12-2 is designated a pseudogene. There are 16 residues in the CDR3.

For the CDR3, the DNA is TGTGCCAGCAGCCGTATACAGGGATCTGGGGCCAACGTCCTGACTTTC. Encoded protein: CASSRIQGSGANVLTF. The V gene is TRBV6-2 or TRBV6-3, the J gene TRBJ2-6; tentative D call: TRBD1 (6 bases). Germline assignment: CDR1 MNHEY and CDR2 SVGEGT. Trimming removed 6 bases at V and 1 base at J, with 13 bases between. CDR3 length: 16 residues.

CDR3 region: CASSFSANTGELFF. The CDR3, as DNA: TGTGCCAGCAGCTTTAGTGCGAACACCGGGGAGCTGTTTTTT. The chain has TRBV11-1 and TRBJ2-2; D is unclear. V lost 3 bases and J lost 0, with 5 bases in between. The CDR3 contains 14 residues. Germline-derived CDR1 and CDR2 are SGHAT and FQDESV (reference sequence).

The chain links TRBV7-3 to TRBJ2-5; 7 bases agree with TRBD1. The CDR3 totals 15 residues. After removal of 4 bases from V and 4 bases from J, the junction contained 9 bases not matched to a gene. Germline CDR1 and CDR2: SGHTA and FQGTGA. The CDR3 bases are TGTGCCAGCAGCTGGGGACAGTCCTTAGGAGAGACCCAGTACTTC. This encodes CASSWGQSLGETQYF.

This clone was detected once. The gene calls are TRBV29-1 and TRBJ2-3; no firm D call. Trimming removed 4 bases at V and 2 bases at J, with 13 bases between. This CDR3 is 14 amino acids long. Germline V gene lookup returns CDR1 SQVTM and CDR2 ANQGSEA. The CDR3, as DNA: TGCAGCGTTGGAGGCAGCACCATCACAGATACGCAGTATTTT. Encoded protein: CSVGGSTITDTQYF.

J is TRBJ1-2 and V is TRBV3-1 (or the pseudogene TRBV3-2), with D unresolved. Trimming pared 0 bases from V and 8 bases from J, leaving 4 bases between. Germline values: CDR1 LGHDT, CDR2 YNNKEL (reference sequence). CDR3 length: 11 residues. The CDR3 reads CASSQDQGYTF. The DNA of the CDR3 is TGTGCCAGCAGCCAAGATCAGGGCTACACCTTC.

The rearrangement links TRBV3-1 (or the pseudogene TRBV3-2) to TRBJ1-2; D is uncertain. CDR3 length: 13 residues. Trimming left V 7 bases short and J 0 bases short, with 9 bases between. Germline V lookup: CDR1 LGHDT, CDR2 YNNKEL (reference sequence). As DNA, the CDR3 is TGTGCCAGCACCGAGGGAGCTAACTATGGCTACACCTTC. This codes for CASTEGANYGYTF.

The chain has TRBV3-1 (or the pseudogene TRBV3-2) and TRBJ1-3; 9 bases are shared with TRBD1. Trimming at V came to 4 bases and at J to 0 bases, leaving 4 bases not matched to a gene. The CDR3 runs to 16 residues. CDR1 LGHDT and CDR2 YNNKEL come from the germline V gene (reference sequence). CDR3 in amino acids: CASSRDRVGSGNTIYF. CDR3 nucleotide sequence: TGTGCCAGCAGCCGGGACAGGGTTGGCTCTGGAAACACCATATATTTT.

The J gene is TRBJ1-5, the V gene TRBV3-1 (or the pseudogene TRBV3-2); D perhaps matches TRBD1 (6 bases). V lost 4 bases and J 9 bases, leaving 16 bases between the germline ends. CDR1 is LGHDT and CDR2 is YNNKEL in the germline V gene (reference sequence). This CDR3 is built from 14 residues. The chain's CDR3 is CASSPSGGGGPQHF. The CDR3 coding sequence is TGTGCCAGCAGCCCCAGCGGGGGAGGGGGGCCCCAGCATTTT.

This clone appeared once. V usage is TRBV24-1 and J usage is TRBJ2-2, with 7 bases matching TRBD1. The junction had 1 base not matched to a gene; V was cut back by 3 bases and J by 1 base. From germline, CDR1 is KGHDR and CDR2 SFDVKD. The CDR3 covers 15 residues. In DNA, the CDR3 is TGTGCCACCAGTGATCGACAGGGGAACACCGGGGAGCTGTTTTTT. Amino acids: CATSDRQGNTGELFF.

The chain uses TRBV2 and TRBJ2-2; 11 bases match TRBD1. Trimming at V came to 8 bases and at J to 3 bases, leaving 2 bases not matched to a gene. The germline gives CDR1 SNHLY, CDR2 FYNNEI. The CDR3 is 14 amino acids. As DNA, the CDR3 is TGTGCCAGCCGGGGACAGGGGGACACCGGGGAGCTGTTTTTT. Its translation is CASRGQGDTGELFF.

The CDR3 DNA reads as TGTGCCAGCAGGGACTCGGGGACTAGCGGGAGTAGAGAGCAGTTCTTC. The encoded protein is CASRDSGTSGSREQFF. The chain joins TRBV25-1 to TRBJ2-1, with 14 bases fitting TRBD2. Per germline, CDR1 MGHDK and CDR2 SYGVNS. The CDR3 has 16 amino acids. V was pared by 6 bases and J by 10 bases, with 11 bases of the junction left unmatched.